These 5 T cell receptor beta chains share one sample of origin, sequenced in a study of breast tumors, draining lymph nodes, adjacent tissues. TCRdb re-called the multiplex PCR reads through MiXCR, storing one row per CDR3 protein. The sample yields some 130,000 distinct CDR3 sequences, about a fifth seen once. The lymph nodes were axillary draining lymph nodes from breast cancer patients. The sequenced material came from axillary lymph node tissue. All receptors come from a female donor with breast cancer. Some clones in this sample may be carry-over from other donors' samples.

As regards this clonotype: This could be a read error, since a much larger clone is one nucleotide away. This chain's CDR3 is CASSLAGGSNTGELLF. The CDR3 DNA reads as TGTGCCAGCAGCTTAGCGGGAGGATCGAACACCGGGGAGCTGCTTTTT. The J gene is TRBJ2-2, the V gene TRBV7-2; D may be TRBD2 (6 bases). Germline V gives CDR1 SGHTA, CDR2 FQGNSA. The CDR3 totals 16 residues.

This clonotype was observed at least ten times. The J gene is TRBJ2-5, the V gene TRBV7-2; D tentatively fits TRBD1 or TRBD2 (5 bases each). Germline CDR1 SGHTA, CDR2 FQGNSA. Trimming removed 5 bases from V and 4 bases from J, with 20 bases in between. The CDR3 spans 16 residues. The DNA for the CDR3 is TGTGCCAGCAGCGCCACACGGGGCTTAGGATCAGAGACCCAGTACTTC. It encodes CASSATRGLGSETQYF.

In its sample, this clonotype was seen many times. The CDR3 here is CSARGTVPPDTQYF. CDR3 nucleotide sequence: TGCAGTGCTAGAGGGACAGTCCCGCCAGATACGCAGTATTTT. This chain joins TRBV20-1 and TRBJ2-3; tentatively, D is TRBD1 (6 bases). The CDR3 length is 14 residues. Germline loops: CDR1 DFQATT, CDR2 SNEGSKA (reference sequence). Trimming left V 1 base short and J 4 bases short, with 12 bases between.

At least ten counts were recorded for this clonotype. The V and J genes are TRBV29-1 and TRBJ2-3; tentative D call: TRBD1 (6 bases). The germline gives CDR1 SQVTM, CDR2 ANQGSEA. There are 15 residues in the CDR3. Trimming left V 4 bases short and J 2 bases short, with 16 bases between. The CDR3 nucleotides read TGCAGCGTTGGTACAGGGAAAGGAGTCACAGATACGCAGTATTTT. Its protein product is CSVGTGKGVTDTQYF.

This clonotype was seen many times. V and J are TRBV2 and TRBJ1-4, with a possible D match to TRBD1 (5 bases). The germline gives CDR1 SNHLY, CDR2 FYNNEI. This CDR3 is built from 15 residues. The V end was cut by 7 bases, the J end by 6 bases, with 18 bases between. The DNA of the CDR3 is TGTGCCAGCATGGGGGGAGGGGCAGCGGATGAAAAACTGTTTTTT. Translated: CASMGGGAADEKLFF.